Listed below are T cell receptor beta chains from one sample, sequenced in a study of T cell changes during pregnancy in multiple sclerosis. Clones were read by immunoSEQ multiplex PCR, and TCRdb kept only the in-frame ones, dropping some. The sample contains approximately 59,000 clones, roughly 89% of which appear only once. This specimen consisted of peripheral blood, obtained in the third trimester of pregnancy. The receptors originated from a female donor in good health, enrolled as a control in a pregnancy study. The CDR3 runs from the conserved cysteine through the conserved F or W. D genes are given only for firm matches. Clone size, where shown, is once, few, many, or a class for clones that have expanded.

CDR3	DNA	J	V	D	length	size
CASSLGGGGGYGYTF	TGTGCCAGCAGTTTAGGTGGGGGGGGTGGCTATGGCTACACCTTC	TRBJ1-2	TRBV28	NA	15	NA
CASSSGVNTEAFF	TGTGCCAGCAGCTCCGGGGTGAACACTGAAGCTTTCTTT	TRBJ1-1	TRBV5-6	NA	13	NA
CASSLPGGRGYTF	TGTGCCAGCTCACTTCCGGGGGGTCGTGGCTACACCTTC	TRBJ1-2	TRBV18	NA	13	NA
CASSTATGAETQYF	TGTGCCAGCAGCACCGCGACAGGGGCTGAGACCCAGTACTTC	TRBJ2-5	TRBV11-2	TRBD1	14	once
CASSSHARAIKAYEQYF	TGTGCCAGCAGTTCGCACGCTCGCGCTATAAAAGCCTACGAGCAGTACTTC	TRBJ2-7	TRBV28	NA	17	NA
CASSLGTGNYEQYF	TGTGCCAGCAGTTTAGGGACAGGGAACTACGAGCAGTACTTC	TRBJ2-7	TRBV27	TRBD1	14	NA
CASSSGQGEAFF	TGTGCCAGCAGCTCCGGACAGGGAGAAGCTTTCTTT	TRBJ1-1	TRBV7-9	TRBD1	12	NA
CASSLTPGGPDTQYF	TGTGCCAGCAGCTTAACCCCGGGGGGGCCAGATACGCAGTATTTT	TRBJ2-3	TRBV7-3	TRBD2	15	NA
CASSSTSGGAINIQYF	TGTGCCAGCAGTTCGACTAGCGGGGGGGCCATAAACATTCAGTACTTC	TRBJ2-4	TRBV6-5	TRBD2	16	NA
CASSFEINIQYF	TGTGCCAGCAGCTTCGAGATAAACATTCAGTACTTC	TRBJ2-4	TRBV7-2	NA	12	once